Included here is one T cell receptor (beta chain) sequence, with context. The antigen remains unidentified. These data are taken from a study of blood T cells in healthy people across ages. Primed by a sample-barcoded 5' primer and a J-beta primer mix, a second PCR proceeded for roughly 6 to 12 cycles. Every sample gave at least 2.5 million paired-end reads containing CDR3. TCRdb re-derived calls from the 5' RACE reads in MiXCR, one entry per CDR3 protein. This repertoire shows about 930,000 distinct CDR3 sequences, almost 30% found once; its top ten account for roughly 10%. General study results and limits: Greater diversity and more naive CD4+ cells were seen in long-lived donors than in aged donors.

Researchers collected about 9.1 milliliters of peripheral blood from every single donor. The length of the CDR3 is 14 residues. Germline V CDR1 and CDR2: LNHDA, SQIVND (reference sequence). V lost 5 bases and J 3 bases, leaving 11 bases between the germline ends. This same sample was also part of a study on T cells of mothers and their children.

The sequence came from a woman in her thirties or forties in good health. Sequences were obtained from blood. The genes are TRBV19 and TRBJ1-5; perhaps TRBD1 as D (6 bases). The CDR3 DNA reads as TGTGCCAGTAGTGAACAGGGTGACAATCAGCCCCAGCATTTT. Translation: CASSEQGDNQPQHF.